A selection of T cell receptor beta chains follows, all from one sample in a study of blood T cells in healthy people across ages. TCRdb reanalysed the 5' RACE reads using MiXCR and keeps one entry per CDR3 protein. This table holds about 1.6 million distinct CDR3 sequences, roughly a third found once. The specimen was blood. The receptors originated from a woman under 40 in good health. The CDR3 runs from the conserved cysteine through the conserved F or W. The D gene is left open where the match is weak. Only some rows state a clone size, as once, few, many or a class for expanded clones.

v_call: TRBV12-3/TRBV12-4
d_call: .
j_call: TRBJ2-3
clone_size: many
cdr3_aa: CASYPSGSGDTQYF
cdr3_nt: TGTGCCAGCTACCCATCCGGATCTGGAGATACGCAGTATTTT

v_call: TRBV7-2
d_call: .
j_call: TRBJ2-1
clone_size: .
cdr3_aa: CVSSPERGAYNEQFF
cdr3_nt: TGTGTCAGCAGCCCTGAGAGGGGGGCCTACAATGAGCAGTTCTTC

v_call: TRBV2
d_call: .
j_call: TRBJ1-6
clone_size: .
cdr3_aa: CASSDDSSYNSPLHF
cdr3_nt: TGTGCCAGCAGCGATGACAGCTCCTATAATTCACCCCTCCACTTT

v_call: TRBV4-1
d_call: .
j_call: TRBJ2-1
clone_size: many
cdr3_aa: CASSQVNLAETYNEQFF
cdr3_nt: TGCGCCAGCAGCCAAGTAAATTTAGCGGAAACCTACAATGAGCAGTTCTTC

v_call: TRBV11-2
d_call: TRBD2
j_call: TRBJ2-2
clone_size: few
cdr3_aa: CASSSGTSGDTGELFF
cdr3_nt: TGTGCCAGCAGCTCGGGGACTAGCGGGGATACCGGGGAGCTGTTTTTT

v_call: TRBV5-1
d_call: TRBD1
j_call: TRBJ2-7
clone_size: few
cdr3_aa: CASRRDRGIYEQYF
cdr3_nt: TGCGCCAGCAGACGGGACAGAGGAATCTACGAGCAGTACTTC

v_call: TRBV28
d_call: .
j_call: TRBJ2-5
clone_size: few
cdr3_aa: CASIGPHGRETQYF
cdr3_nt: TGTGCCAGCATTGGGCCCCATGGTCGGGAGACCCAGTACTTC

v_call: TRBV7-3
d_call: .
j_call: TRBJ1-1
clone_size: .
cdr3_aa: CASSLGARGTEAFF
cdr3_nt: TGTGCCAGCAGCTTAGGGGCCCGGGGCACTGAAGCTTTCTTT

v_call: TRBV20-1
d_call: TRBD2
j_call: TRBJ2-1
clone_size: few
cdr3_aa: CSAPIRGGRDLSYNEQFF
cdr3_nt: TGCAGTGCCCCGATCCGGGGCGGGAGGGATTTGTCCTACAATGAGCAGTTCTTC

v_call: TRBV11-2
d_call: TRBD1
j_call: TRBJ2-5
clone_size: .
cdr3_aa: CASSPRDSHFRSLETQYF
cdr3_nt: TGTGCCAGCAGCCCCCGGGACAGTCATTTTAGGAGTCTAGAGACCCAGTACTTC

v_call: TRBV30
d_call: .
j_call: TRBJ2-1
clone_size: few
cdr3_aa: CAWTGHLSYNEQFF
cdr3_nt: TGTGCCTGGACCGGACACCTCTCCTACAATGAGCAGTTCTTC

v_call: TRBV18
d_call: .
j_call: TRBJ2-7
clone_size: .
cdr3_aa: CASSPPPGLGSYEQYF
cdr3_nt: TGTGCCAGCTCACCACCACCTGGACTGGGATCCTACGAGCAGTACTTC

v_call: TRBV28
d_call: .
j_call: TRBJ2-7
clone_size: .
cdr3_aa: CASRGIGEQYF
cdr3_nt: TGTGCCAGCAGAGGTATCGGCGAGCAGTACTTC

v_call: TRBV20-1
d_call: .
j_call: TRBJ2-1
clone_size: few
cdr3_aa: CSARAGDRGVEQFF
cdr3_nt: TGCAGTGCTAGGGCGGGCGATCGAGGGGTTGAGCAGTTCTTC

v_call: TRBV20-1
d_call: .
j_call: TRBJ2-7
clone_size: .
cdr3_aa: CSAPPSSNSYEQYF
cdr3_nt: TGCAGTGCTCCCCCTAGCAGTAACTCCTACGAGCAGTACTTC

v_call: TRBV5-5
d_call: .
j_call: TRBJ1-5
clone_size: many
cdr3_aa: CASSLKNSNQPQHF
cdr3_nt: TGTGCCAGCAGCCTTAAAAATAGCAATCAGCCCCAGCATTTT

v_call: TRBV9
d_call: TRBD2
j_call: TRBJ2-1
clone_size: .
cdr3_aa: CAGSEAGVVYNEQFF
cdr3_nt: TGTGCCGGCAGCGAGGCGGGAGTGGTTTACAATGAGCAGTTCTTC

v_call: TRBV4-2
d_call: TRBD2
j_call: TRBJ2-7
clone_size: many
cdr3_aa: CASSQGVGAGGPREQYF
cdr3_nt: TGTGCCAGCAGCCAAGGGGTTGGCGCGGGAGGGCCTCGCGAGCAGTACTTC

v_call: TRBV5-1
d_call: .
j_call: TRBJ2-4
clone_size: .
cdr3_aa: CASSLSSLAKNIQYF
cdr3_nt: TGCGCCAGCAGCTTAAGTTCACTAGCCAAAAACATTCAGTACTTC

v_call: TRBV19
d_call: TRBD1
j_call: TRBJ2-5
clone_size: .
cdr3_aa: CASSIWSGGEETQYF
cdr3_nt: TGTGCCAGTAGTATTTGGTCAGGGGGCGAAGAGACCCAGTACTTC

v_call: TRBV7-2
d_call: .
j_call: TRBJ2-5
clone_size: many
cdr3_aa: CASSQWGETQYF
cdr3_nt: TGTGCCAGCAGCCAGTGGGGAGAGACCCAGTACTTC

v_call: TRBV9
d_call: .
j_call: TRBJ2-7
clone_size: few
cdr3_aa: CASSPWQAGRIYEQYF
cdr3_nt: TGTGCCAGCAGCCCTTGGCAGGCAGGGAGAATCTACGAGCAGTACTTC

v_call: TRBV7-2
d_call: .
j_call: TRBJ2-5
clone_size: few
cdr3_aa: CASSLDGAKQETQYF
cdr3_nt: TGTGCCAGCAGCTTAGATGGTGCCAAGCAAGAGACCCAGTACTTC

v_call: TRBV30
d_call: TRBD2
j_call: TRBJ2-1
clone_size: .
cdr3_aa: CAWSAAGGPYNEQFF
cdr3_nt: TGTGCCTGGAGTGCAGCGGGAGGGCCATACAATGAGCAGTTCTTC

v_call: TRBV30
d_call: TRBD2
j_call: TRBJ2-5
clone_size: .
cdr3_aa: CAWSVGSGYQEAQYF
cdr3_nt: TGTGCCTGGAGTGTGGGTAGCGGGTACCAAGAGGCCCAGTACTTC

v_call: TRBV12-1
d_call: .
j_call: TRBJ1-2
clone_size: .
cdr3_aa: CASRPTPTDRDYGYTF
cdr3_nt: TGTGCCAGCAGACCGACCCCTACCGACAGGGACTATGGCTACACCTTC

v_call: TRBV28
d_call: .
j_call: TRBJ1-1
clone_size: .
cdr3_aa: CASRGGRERDGTEAFF
cdr3_nt: TGTGCCAGCAGAGGCGGGAGGGAGCGTGACGGCACTGAAGCTTTCTTT

v_call: TRBV6-4
d_call: TRBD2
j_call: TRBJ2-3
clone_size: few
cdr3_aa: CASSDGLAGDTDTQYF
cdr3_nt: TGTGCCAGCAGTGACGGCCTAGCGGGAGATACAGATACGCAGTATTTT

v_call: TRBV20-1
d_call: TRBD2
j_call: TRBJ2-3
clone_size: .
cdr3_aa: CSALSGSSTDTQYF
cdr3_nt: TGCAGTGCTCTAAGCGGGAGTAGCACAGATACGCAGTATTTT

v_call: TRBV28
d_call: .
j_call: TRBJ2-3
clone_size: .
cdr3_aa: CASSSRWTSTDTQYF
cdr3_nt: TGTGCCAGCAGCTCCCGTTGGACGAGCACAGATACGCAGTATTTT

v_call: TRBV20-1
d_call: TRBD1
j_call: TRBJ1-1
clone_size: .
cdr3_aa: CSASLGQGVTEAFF
cdr3_nt: TGCAGTGCTAGTTTGGGACAGGGGGTAACTGAAGCTTTCTTT

v_call: TRBV28
d_call: .
j_call: TRBJ2-7
clone_size: few
cdr3_aa: CASSTTVTESSYEQYF
cdr3_nt: TGTGCCAGCAGTACCACGGTGACAGAGAGCTCCTACGAGCAGTACTTC

v_call: TRBV29-1
d_call: TRBD1
j_call: TRBJ2-5
clone_size: many
cdr3_aa: CSVDRTGMETQYF
cdr3_nt: TGCAGCGTTGACAGGACAGGGATGGAGACCCAGTACTTC

v_call: TRBV11-2
d_call: .
j_call: TRBJ2-5
clone_size: .
cdr3_aa: CASSLVYKASSNEQYF
cdr3_nt: TGTGCCAGCAGCTTAGTGTATAAGGCTAGCAGCAATGAGCAGTACTTC

v_call: TRBV2
d_call: .
j_call: TRBJ2-5
clone_size: few
cdr3_aa: CASSPQGGSQYF
cdr3_nt: TGTGCCAGCAGTCCCCAGGGGGGCTCTCAGTACTTC

v_call: TRBV15
d_call: TRBD2
j_call: TRBJ2-3
clone_size: .
cdr3_aa: CATSQIGAERRGADTQYF
cdr3_nt: TGTGCCACCAGCCAGATTGGAGCGGAGAGACGGGGGGCAGATACGCAGTATTTT

v_call: TRBV15
d_call: .
j_call: TRBJ2-7
clone_size: .
cdr3_aa: CATSRDRARREQYF
cdr3_nt: TGTGCCACCAGCAGAGATAGGGCTAGGCGAGAGCAGTACTTC

v_call: TRBV25-1
d_call: TRBD2
j_call: TRBJ2-5
clone_size: many
cdr3_aa: CASSEWNSGRARETQYF
cdr3_nt: TGTGCCAGCAGTGAATGGAATAGCGGGAGGGCCAGAGAGACCCAGTACTTC

v_call: TRBV5-1
d_call: .
j_call: TRBJ2-5
clone_size: few
cdr3_aa: CASSLFTSGGETQYF
cdr3_nt: TGCGCCAGCAGCTTGTTTACATCCGGTGGAGAGACCCAGTACTTC

v_call: TRBV29-1
d_call: .
j_call: TRBJ2-2
clone_size: .
cdr3_aa: CSASLRTGELFF
cdr3_nt: TGCAGCGCGTCACTTAGGACCGGGGAGCTGTTTTTT

v_call: TRBV28
d_call: TRBD1
j_call: TRBJ1-2
clone_size: .
cdr3_aa: CASSYHPRTGNGANYGYTF
cdr3_nt: TGTGCCAGCAGTTATCATCCTCGGACAGGGAATGGGGCTAACTATGGCTACACCTTC

v_call: TRBV7-8
d_call: .
j_call: TRBJ2-3
clone_size: .
cdr3_aa: CASSLEGGRSSTDTQYF
cdr3_nt: TGTGCCAGCAGCTTAGAGGGTGGGAGGAGTAGCACAGATACGCAGTATTTT

v_call: TRBV20-1
d_call: .
j_call: TRBJ2-1
clone_size: .
cdr3_aa: CSARGGATDNEQFF
cdr3_nt: TGCAGTGCTAGAGGAGGAGCTACAGACAATGAGCAGTTCTTC

v_call: TRBV6-5
d_call: .
j_call: TRBJ1-3
clone_size: .
cdr3_aa: CASSTYSSGSTIYF
cdr3_nt: TGTGCCAGCAGTACGTACTCCTCTGGAAGCACCATATATTTT

v_call: TRBV5-6
d_call: .
j_call: TRBJ2-1
clone_size: once
cdr3_aa: CASSYYSSYNEQFF
cdr3_nt: TGTGCCAGCAGCTACTATAGCTCCTACAATGAGCAGTTCTTC

v_call: TRBV11-2
d_call: .
j_call: TRBJ2-1
clone_size: .
cdr3_aa: CASCPSAGRNEQFF
cdr3_nt: TGTGCCAGCTGTCCCTCGGCGGGGAGGAATGAGCAGTTCTTC

v_call: TRBV29-1
d_call: TRBD2
j_call: TRBJ2-1
clone_size: few
cdr3_aa: CSVVGASGSNEQFF
cdr3_nt: TGCAGCGTTGTAGGCGCTAGCGGGAGCAATGAGCAGTTCTTC

v_call: TRBV28
d_call: TRBD1
j_call: TRBJ1-6
clone_size: many
cdr3_aa: CASSALGQGNISPLHF
cdr3_nt: TGTGCCAGCAGTGCCCTAGGACAGGGGAACATTTCACCCCTCCACTTT